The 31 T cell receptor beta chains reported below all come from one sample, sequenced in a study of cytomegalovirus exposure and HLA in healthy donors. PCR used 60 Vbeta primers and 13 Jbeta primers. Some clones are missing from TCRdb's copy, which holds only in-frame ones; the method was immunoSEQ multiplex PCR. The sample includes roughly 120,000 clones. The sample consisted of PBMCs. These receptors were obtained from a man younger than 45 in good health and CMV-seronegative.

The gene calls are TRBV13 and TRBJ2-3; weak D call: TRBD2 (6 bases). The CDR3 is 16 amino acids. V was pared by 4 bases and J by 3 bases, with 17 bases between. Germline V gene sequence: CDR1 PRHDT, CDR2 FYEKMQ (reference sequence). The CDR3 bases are TGTGCCAGCAGCTCTCGCGGGGCAGTTCCGACAGATACGCAGTATTTT. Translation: CASSSRGAVPTDTQYF.

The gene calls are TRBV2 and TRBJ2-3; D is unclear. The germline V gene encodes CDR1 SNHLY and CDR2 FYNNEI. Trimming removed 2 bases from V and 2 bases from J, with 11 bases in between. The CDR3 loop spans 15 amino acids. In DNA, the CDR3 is TGTGCCAGCAGTGAACTGGCTCGAATCACAGATACGCAGTATTTT. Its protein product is CASSELARITDTQYF.

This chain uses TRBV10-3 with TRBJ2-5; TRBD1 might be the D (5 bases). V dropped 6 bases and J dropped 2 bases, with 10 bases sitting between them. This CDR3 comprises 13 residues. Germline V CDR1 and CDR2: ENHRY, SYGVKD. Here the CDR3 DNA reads TGTGCCATCAGCCGCTCAGGGCAAGAGACCCAGTACTTC. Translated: CAISRSGQETQYF.

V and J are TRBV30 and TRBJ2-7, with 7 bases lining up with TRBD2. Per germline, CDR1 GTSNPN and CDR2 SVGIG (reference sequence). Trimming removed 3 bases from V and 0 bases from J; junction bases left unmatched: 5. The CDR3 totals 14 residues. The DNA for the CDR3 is TGTGCCTGGAGGGGGGGGGAAAGCTCCTACGAGCAGTACTTC. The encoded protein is CAWRGGESSYEQYF. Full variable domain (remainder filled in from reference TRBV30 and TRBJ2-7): SQTIHQWPATLVQPVGSPLSLECTVEGTSNPNLYWYRQAAGRGLQLLFYSVGIGQISSEVPQNLSASRPQDRQFILSSKKLLLSDSGFYLCAWRGGESSYEQYFGPGTRLTVT.

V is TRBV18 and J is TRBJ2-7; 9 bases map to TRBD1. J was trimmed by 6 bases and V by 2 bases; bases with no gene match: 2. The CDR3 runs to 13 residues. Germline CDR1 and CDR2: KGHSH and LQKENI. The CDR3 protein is CASSPGTGIEQYF. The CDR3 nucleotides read TGTGCCAGCTCACCAGGGACAGGGATCGAGCAGTACTTC. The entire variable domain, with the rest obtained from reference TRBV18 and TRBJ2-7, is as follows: NAGVMQNPRHLVRRRGQEARLRCSPMKGHSHVYWYRQLPEEGLKFMVYLQKENIIDESGMPKERFSAEFPKEGPSILRIQQVVRGDSAAYFCASSPGTGIEQYFGPGTRLTVT.

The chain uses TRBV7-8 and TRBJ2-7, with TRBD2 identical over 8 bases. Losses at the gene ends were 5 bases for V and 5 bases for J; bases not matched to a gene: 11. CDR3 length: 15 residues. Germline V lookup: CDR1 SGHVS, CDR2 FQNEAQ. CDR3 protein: CASSLTGGGGDEQYF. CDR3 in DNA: TGTGCCAGCAGCCTCACCGGGGGGGGAGGGGACGAGCAGTACTTC.

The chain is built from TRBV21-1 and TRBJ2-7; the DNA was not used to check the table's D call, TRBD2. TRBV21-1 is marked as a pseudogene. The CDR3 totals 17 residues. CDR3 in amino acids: CASSKEVRGQVRNEQYF. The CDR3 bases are TGTGCCAGCAGCAAAGAGGTCCGAGGGCAGGTAAGGAACGAGCAGTACTTC.

CDR3 sequence reads: CASRVRVAGADEQFF. As DNA, the CDR3 is TGTGCCAGCAGGGTAAGGGTAGCGGGAGCGGATGAGCAGTTCTTC. The chain recombines TRBV27 with TRBJ2-1; 9 bases align to TRBD2. CDR3 length: 15 residues. The germline CDR1 and CDR2 sequences are MNHEY and SMNVEV (reference sequence). Trimming at V came to 6 bases and at J to 8 bases, leaving 11 bases not matched to a gene.

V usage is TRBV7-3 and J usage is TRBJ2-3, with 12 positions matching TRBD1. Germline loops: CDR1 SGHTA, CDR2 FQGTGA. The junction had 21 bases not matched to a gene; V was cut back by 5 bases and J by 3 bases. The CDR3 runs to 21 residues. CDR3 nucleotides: TGTGCCAGCAGCCCCTATGCACCGGGACAGGGGGCCACTCTAGGAACAGATACGCAGTATTTT. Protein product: CASSPYAPGQGATLGTDTQYF.

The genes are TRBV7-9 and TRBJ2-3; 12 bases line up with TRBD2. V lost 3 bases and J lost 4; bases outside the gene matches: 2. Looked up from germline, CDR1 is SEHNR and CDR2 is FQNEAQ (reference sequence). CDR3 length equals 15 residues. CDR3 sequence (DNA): TGTGCCAGCAGCTTGACTAGCGGGAGCGCAGATACGCAGTATTTT. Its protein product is CASSLTSGSADTQYF.

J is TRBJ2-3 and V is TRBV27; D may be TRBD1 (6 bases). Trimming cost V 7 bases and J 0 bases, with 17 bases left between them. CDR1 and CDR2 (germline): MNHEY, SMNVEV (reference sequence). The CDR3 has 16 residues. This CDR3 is CASTNRDTASTDTQYF. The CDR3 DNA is TGTGCCAGCACCAATCGGGACACAGCTAGCACAGATACGCAGTATTTT.

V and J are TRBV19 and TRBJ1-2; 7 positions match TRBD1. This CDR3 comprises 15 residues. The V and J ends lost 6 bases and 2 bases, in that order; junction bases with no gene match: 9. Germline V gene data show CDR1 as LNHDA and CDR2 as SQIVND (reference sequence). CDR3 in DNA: TGTGCCAGTAGCCCCTGGACAGGTGACAACTATGGCTACACCTTC. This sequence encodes CASSPWTGDNYGYTF.

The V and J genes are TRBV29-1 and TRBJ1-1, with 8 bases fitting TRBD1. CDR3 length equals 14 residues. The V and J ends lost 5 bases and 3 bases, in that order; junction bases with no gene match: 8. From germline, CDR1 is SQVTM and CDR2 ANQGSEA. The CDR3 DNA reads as TGCAGCGTTCCGACAGGGGCAGGGTACACTGAAGCTTTCTTT. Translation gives CSVPTGAGYTEAFF.

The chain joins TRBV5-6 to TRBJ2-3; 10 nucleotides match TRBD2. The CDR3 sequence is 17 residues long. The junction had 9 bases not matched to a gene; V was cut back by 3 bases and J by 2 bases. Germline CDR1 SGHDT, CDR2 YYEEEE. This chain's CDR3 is CASSSIAGGGATDTQYF. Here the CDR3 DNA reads TGTGCCAGCAGCTCCATAGCGGGAGGCGGGGCCACAGATACGCAGTATTTT.

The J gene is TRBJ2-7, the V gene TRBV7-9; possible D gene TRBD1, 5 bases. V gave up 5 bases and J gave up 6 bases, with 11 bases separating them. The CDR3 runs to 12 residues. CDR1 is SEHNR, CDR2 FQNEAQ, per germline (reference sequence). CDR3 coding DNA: TGTGCCAGCAGCGGTGGGGCCTCCGAGCAGTACTTC. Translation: CASSGGASEQYF.

The CDR3 is CASSATGVETQYF. The CDR3 bases are TGTGCCAGTAGTGCGACAGGGGTAGAGACCCAGTACTTC. V usage is TRBV19 and J usage is TRBJ2-5, with 8 bases lining up with TRBD1. The germline V gene has CDR1 LNHDA and CDR2 SQIVND (reference sequence). The CDR3 runs to 13 residues. The V segment lost 5 bases and the J segment 4 bases; nucleotides outside the gene matches: 3.

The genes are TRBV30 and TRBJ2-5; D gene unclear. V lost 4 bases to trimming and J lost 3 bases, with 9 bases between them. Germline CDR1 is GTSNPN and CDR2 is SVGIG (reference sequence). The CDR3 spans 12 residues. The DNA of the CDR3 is TGTGCCTGGACGGTCCTCAAAGAGACCCAGTACTTC. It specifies CAWTVLKETQYF.

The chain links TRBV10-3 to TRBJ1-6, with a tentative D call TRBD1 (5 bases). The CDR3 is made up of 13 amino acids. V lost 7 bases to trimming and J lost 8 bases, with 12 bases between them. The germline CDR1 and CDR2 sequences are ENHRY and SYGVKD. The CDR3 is CAIKEGLDSPLHF. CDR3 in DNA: TGTGCCATCAAGGAGGGGTTGGATTCACCCCTCCACTTT.

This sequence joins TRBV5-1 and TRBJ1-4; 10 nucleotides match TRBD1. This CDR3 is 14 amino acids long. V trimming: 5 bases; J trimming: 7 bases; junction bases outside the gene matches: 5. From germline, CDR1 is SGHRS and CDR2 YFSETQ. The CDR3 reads CASSLDRGTEKLFF. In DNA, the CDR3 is TGCGCCAGCAGTCTGGACAGGGGGACTGAAAAACTGTTTTTT.

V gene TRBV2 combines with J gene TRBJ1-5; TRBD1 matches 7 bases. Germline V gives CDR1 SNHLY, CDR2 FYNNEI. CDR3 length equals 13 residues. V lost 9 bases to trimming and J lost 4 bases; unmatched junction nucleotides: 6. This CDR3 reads CASTGTANQPQHF. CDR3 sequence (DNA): TGTGCCAGTACCGGGACAGCGAATCAGCCCCAGCATTTT.

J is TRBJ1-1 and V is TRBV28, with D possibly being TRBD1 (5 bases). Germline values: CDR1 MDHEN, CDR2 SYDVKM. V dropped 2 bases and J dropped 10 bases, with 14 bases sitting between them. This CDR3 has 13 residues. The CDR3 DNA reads TGTGCCAGCAGTTTAGCCGTCCGCGGGGGAGCTTTCTTT. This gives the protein CASSLAVRGGAFF.

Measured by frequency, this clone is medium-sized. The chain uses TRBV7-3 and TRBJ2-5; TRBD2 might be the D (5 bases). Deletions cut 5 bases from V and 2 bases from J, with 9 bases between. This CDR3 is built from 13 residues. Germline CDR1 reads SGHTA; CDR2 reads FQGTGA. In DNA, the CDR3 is TGTGCCAGCAGCAGGACTCTTCAAGAGACCCAGTACTTC. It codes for CASSRTLQETQYF.

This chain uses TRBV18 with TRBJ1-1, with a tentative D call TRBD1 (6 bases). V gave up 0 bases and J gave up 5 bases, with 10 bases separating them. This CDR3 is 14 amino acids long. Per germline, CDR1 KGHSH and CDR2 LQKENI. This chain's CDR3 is CASSPPHRATEAFF. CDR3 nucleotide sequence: TGTGCCAGCTCACCACCGCACAGGGCAACTGAAGCTTTCTTT. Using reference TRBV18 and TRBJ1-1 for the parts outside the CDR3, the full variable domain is NAGVMQNPRHLVRRRGQEARLRCSPMKGHSHVYWYRQLPEEGLKFMVYLQKENIIDESGMPKERFSAEFPKEGPSILRIQQVVRGDSAAYFCASSPPHRATEAFFGQGTRLTVV.

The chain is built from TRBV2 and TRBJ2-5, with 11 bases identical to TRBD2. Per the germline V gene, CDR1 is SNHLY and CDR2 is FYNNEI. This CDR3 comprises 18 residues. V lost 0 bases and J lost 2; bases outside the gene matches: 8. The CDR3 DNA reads TGTGCCAGCAGTGAAGCGCCTTCCGGGACTAGCGGACAAGAGACCCAGTACTTC. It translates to CASSEAPSGTSGQETQYF.

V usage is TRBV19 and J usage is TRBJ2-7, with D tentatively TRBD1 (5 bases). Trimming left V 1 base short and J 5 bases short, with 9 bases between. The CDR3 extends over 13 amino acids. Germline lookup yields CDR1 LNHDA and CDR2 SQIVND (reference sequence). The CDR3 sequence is CASSIGGADEQYF. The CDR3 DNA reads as TGTGCCAGTAGTATAGGTGGGGCCGACGAGCAGTACTTC.

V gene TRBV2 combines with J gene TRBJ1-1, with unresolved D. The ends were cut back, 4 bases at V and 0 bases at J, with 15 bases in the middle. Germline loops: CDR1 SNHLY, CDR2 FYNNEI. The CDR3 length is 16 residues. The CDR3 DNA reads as TGTGCCAGCAGTGGGAGGACGGGTGCGGTGAACACTGAAGCTTTCTTT. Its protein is CASSGRTGAVNTEAFF.

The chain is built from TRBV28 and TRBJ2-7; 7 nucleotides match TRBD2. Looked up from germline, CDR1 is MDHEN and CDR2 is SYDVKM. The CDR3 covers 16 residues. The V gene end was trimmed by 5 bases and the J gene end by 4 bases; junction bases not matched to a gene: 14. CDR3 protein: CASSPSGTTSSYEQYF. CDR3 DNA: TGTGCCAGCAGTCCGTCCGGGACTACCTCTTCGTACGAGCAGTACTTC. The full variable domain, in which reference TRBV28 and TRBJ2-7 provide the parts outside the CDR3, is DVKVTQSSRYLVKRTGEKVFLECVQDMDHENMFWYRQDPGLGLRLIYFSYDVKMKEKGDIPEGYSVSREKKERFSLILESASTNQTSMYLCASSPSGTTSSYEQYFGPGTRLTVT.

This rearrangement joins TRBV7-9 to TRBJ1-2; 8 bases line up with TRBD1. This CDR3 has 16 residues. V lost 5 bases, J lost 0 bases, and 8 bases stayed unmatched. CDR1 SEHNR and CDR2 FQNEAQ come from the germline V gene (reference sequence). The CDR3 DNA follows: TGTGCCAGCAGCCGGGGCGGACAGGGAGCTAACTATGGCTACACCTTC. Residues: CASSRGGQGANYGYTF.

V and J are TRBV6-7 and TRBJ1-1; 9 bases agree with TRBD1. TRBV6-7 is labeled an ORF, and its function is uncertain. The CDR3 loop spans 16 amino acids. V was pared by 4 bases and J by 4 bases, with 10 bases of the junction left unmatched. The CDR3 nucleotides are TGTGCCAGCAGTTGCCACACAGGGGGCAGGGGCACTGAAGCTTTCTTT. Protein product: CASSCHTGGRGTEAFF.

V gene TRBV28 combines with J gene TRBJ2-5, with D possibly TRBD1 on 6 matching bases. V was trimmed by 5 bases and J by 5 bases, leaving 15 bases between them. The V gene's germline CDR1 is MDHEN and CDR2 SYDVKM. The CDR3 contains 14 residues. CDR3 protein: CASSGNRAYETQYF. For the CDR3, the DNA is TGTGCCAGCAGTGGAAACAGGGCGTACGAGACCCAGTACTTC.

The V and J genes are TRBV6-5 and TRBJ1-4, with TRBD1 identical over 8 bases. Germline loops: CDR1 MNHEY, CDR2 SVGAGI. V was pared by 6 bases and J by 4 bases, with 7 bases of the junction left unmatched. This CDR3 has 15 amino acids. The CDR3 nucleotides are TGTGCCAGCAGCCACGGGACAGGTCATAATGAAAAACTGTTTTTT. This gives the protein CASSHGTGHNEKLFF.